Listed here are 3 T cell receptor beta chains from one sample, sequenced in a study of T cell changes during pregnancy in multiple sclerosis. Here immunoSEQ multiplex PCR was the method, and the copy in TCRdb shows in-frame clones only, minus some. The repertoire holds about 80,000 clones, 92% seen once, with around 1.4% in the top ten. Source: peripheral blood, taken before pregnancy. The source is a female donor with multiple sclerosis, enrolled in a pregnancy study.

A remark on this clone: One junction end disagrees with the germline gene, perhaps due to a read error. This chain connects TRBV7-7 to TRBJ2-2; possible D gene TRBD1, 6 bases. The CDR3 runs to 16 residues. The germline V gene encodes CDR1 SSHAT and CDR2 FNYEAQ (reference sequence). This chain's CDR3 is CASSLGDKSNTGELFF. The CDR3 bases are TGTGCTAGCAGCTTAGGGGACAAATCGAACACCGGGGAGCTGTTTTTT.

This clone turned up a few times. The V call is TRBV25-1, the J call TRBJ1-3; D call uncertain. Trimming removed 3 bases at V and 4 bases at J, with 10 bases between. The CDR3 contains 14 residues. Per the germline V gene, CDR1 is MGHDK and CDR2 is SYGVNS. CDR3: CASSEDWGGNTIYF. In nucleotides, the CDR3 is TGTGCCAGCAGTGAGGACTGGGGAGGAAACACCATATATTTT.

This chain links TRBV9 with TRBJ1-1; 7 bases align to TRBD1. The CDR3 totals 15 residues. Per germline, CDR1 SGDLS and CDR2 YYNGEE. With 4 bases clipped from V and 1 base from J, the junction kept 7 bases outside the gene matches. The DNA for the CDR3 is TGTGCCAGCAGCCACCGACAGGGAACGAACACTGAAGCTTTCTTT. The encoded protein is CASSHRQGTNTEAFF.